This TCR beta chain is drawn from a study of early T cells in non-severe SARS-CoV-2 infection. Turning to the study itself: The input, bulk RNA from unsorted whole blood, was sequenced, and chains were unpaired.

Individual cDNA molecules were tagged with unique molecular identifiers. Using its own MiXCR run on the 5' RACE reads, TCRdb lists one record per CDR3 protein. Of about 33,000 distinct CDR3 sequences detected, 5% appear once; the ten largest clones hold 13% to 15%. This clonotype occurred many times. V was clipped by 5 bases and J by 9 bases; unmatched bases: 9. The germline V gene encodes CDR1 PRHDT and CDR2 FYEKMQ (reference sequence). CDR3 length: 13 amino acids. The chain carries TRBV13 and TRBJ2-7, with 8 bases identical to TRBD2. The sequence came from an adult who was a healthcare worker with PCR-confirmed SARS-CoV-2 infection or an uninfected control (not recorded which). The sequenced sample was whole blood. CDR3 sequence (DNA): TGTGCCAGCAGCCAATCGTCGGGGGGGCGGCAGTACTTC. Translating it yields CASSQSSGGRQYF.